This TCR beta chain was sequenced for a study of spatial heterogeneity in lung cancer. V lost 8 bases to trimming and J lost 4 bases; unmatched junction nucleotides: 8. The CDR3 runs to 14 residues. Each TCR cDNA molecule carried a unique molecular identifier. Via MiXCR, TCRdb re-called the 5' RACE reads, giving one row per CDR3 protein. Of 55,000 to 75,000 distinct CDR3 sequences in the sample, roughly 8.9% were seen once. Time point described: blood at routine non-recurrence follow-up after resection. The source was PBMCs, collected at follow-up. The rearrangement joins TRBV12-3 or TRBV12-4 to TRBJ1-5; the match to TRBD1 covers 7 bases. The TCR originated in a female donor with early-stage non-small cell lung cancer. CDR3 protein: CASGPGQFNQPQHF. CDR3 DNA: TGTGCCAGCGGCCCGGGACAGTTTAATCAGCCCCAGCATTTT.